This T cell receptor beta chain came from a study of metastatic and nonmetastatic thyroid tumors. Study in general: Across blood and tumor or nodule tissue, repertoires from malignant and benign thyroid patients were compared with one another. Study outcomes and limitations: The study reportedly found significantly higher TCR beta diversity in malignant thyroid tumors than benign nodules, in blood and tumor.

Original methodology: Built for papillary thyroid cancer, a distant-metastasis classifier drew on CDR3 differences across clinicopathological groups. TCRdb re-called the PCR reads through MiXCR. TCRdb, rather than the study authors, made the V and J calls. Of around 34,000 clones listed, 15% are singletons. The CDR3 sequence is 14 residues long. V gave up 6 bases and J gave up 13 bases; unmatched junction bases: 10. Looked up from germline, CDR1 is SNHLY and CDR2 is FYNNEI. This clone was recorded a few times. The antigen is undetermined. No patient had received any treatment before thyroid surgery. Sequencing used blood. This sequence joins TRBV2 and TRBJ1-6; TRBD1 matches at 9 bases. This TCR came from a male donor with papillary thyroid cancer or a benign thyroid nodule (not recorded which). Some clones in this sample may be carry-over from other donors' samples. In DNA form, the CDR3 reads TGTGCCAGCAGCCCGGGACAGGGTGGCCGGCCCCTCCACTTT. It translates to CASSPGQGGRPLHF.